The 21 T cell receptor beta chains below were found in one sample sequenced in a study of cytotoxic CD8 clonotypes in ibrutinib-treated CLL. The data were produced by immunoSEQ multiplex PCR, yet TCRdb's version contains in-frame clones alone and is incomplete. The sample contains some 46,000 clones, under 75% of which appear only once. The sample consisted of PBMCs, taken after 12 months of ibrutinib treatment. These receptors were collected from a human donor with chronic lymphocytic leukemia.

The chain is built from TRBV27 and TRBJ2-7; D not certain. V dropped 0 bases and J dropped 3 bases, with 21 bases sitting between them. The CDR3 spans 18 residues. The germline gives CDR1 MNHEY, CDR2 SMNVEV (reference sequence). Here the CDR3 reads CASSLSSFLTGAVYEQYF. The CDR3 DNA reads TGTGCCAGCAGTTTATCGAGTTTCCTGACGGGTGCCGTCTACGAGCAGTACTTC.

The chain links TRBV27 to TRBJ2-3; D uncertain. The CDR3 contains 14 residues. Germline values: CDR1 MNHEY, CDR2 SMNVEV (reference sequence). The V and J ends lost 1 base and 0 bases respectively, with 5 bases between them. As DNA, the CDR3 is TGTGCCAGCAGTTTATATGAGAGCACAGATACGCAGTATTTT. It codes for CASSLYESTDTQYF.

The CDR3 spells CASSLLDNSPLHF. The CDR3 region has the DNA TGTGCCAGCAGTTTATTGGACAATTCACCCCTCCACTTT. The chain joins TRBV28 to TRBJ1-6; D unresolved. Trimming took 1 base from V and 7 from J, leaving 5 bases between them. There are 13 residues in the CDR3. Germline V gene data show CDR1 as MDHEN and CDR2 as SYDVKM.

The chain joins TRBV5-1 to TRBJ1-1; 9 nucleotides align to TRBD1. The germline V gene has CDR1 SGHRS and CDR2 YFSETQ. The CDR3 is made up of 19 amino acids. V shed 0 bases, J shed 1 base, and the junction held 13 bases outside the gene matches. CDR3 DNA sequence: TGCGCCAGCAGCTTGGGGACTTCTACAGGGGGCCGAAAGAACACTGAAGCTTTCTTT. Its protein product is CASSLGTSTGGRKNTEAFF.

This clone was recorded a few times. The chain carries TRBV5-3 and TRBJ1-3; 9 bases match TRBD1. TRBV5-3 belongs to the ORF category, with a function that is uncertain. The CDR3 spans 18 residues. Losses at the gene ends were 1 base for V and 0 bases for J; bases not matched to a gene: 8. CDR3 in amino acids: CARSLKGTGPPSGNTIYF. For the CDR3, the DNA is TGTGCCAGAAGCTTGAAAGGGACAGGGCCCCCCTCTGGAAACACCATATATTTT.

The V and J genes are TRBV7-3 and TRBJ2-2; the D is unclear. From germline, CDR1 is SGHTA and CDR2 FQGTGA. The CDR3 has 15 amino acids. V gave up 1 base and J gave up 2 bases, with 8 bases separating them. CDR3 in DNA: TGTGCCAGCAGCTTAATGTCCCCTAACACCGGGGAGCTGTTTTTT. Translating it yields CASSLMSPNTGELFF.

The CDR3 sequence: CASSRRTGGSGELFF. Written as DNA, the CDR3 is TGTGCCAGCTCACGACGAACAGGGGGCTCCGGGGAGCTGTTTTTT. The chain uses TRBV18 and TRBJ2-2; 9 bases are shared with TRBD1. V lost 4 bases, J lost 6 bases, and 6 bases stayed unmatched. CDR1 KGHSH and CDR2 LQKENI come from the germline V gene. The CDR3 covers 15 residues.

The V call is TRBV19, the J call TRBJ2-3; 7 nucleotides match TRBD2. With V trimmed by 3 bases and J by 3 bases, 9 bases remained unmatched. Germline V lookup: CDR1 LNHDA, CDR2 SQIVND (reference sequence). The CDR3 has 16 residues. CDR3: CASSMIAGRRTDTQYF. As DNA, the CDR3 is TGTGCCAGTAGTATGATAGCGGGCCGGAGGACAGATACGCAGTATTTT.

The V call is TRBV7-9, the J call TRBJ2-1; D remains ambiguous. Germline-derived CDR1 and CDR2 are SEHNR and FQNEAQ (reference sequence). Trimming shortened V by 7 bases and J by 0 bases, and 10 bases separated the two germline ends. The CDR3 is 14 residues long. The CDR3 here is CASNAPSSYNEQFF. CDR3 nucleotides: TGTGCCAGCAACGCACCGAGCTCCTACAATGAGCAGTTCTTC. The full variable domain, with the rest looked up from reference TRBV7-9 and TRBJ2-1, is DTGVSQNPRHKITKRGQNVTFRCDPISEHNRLYWYRQTLGQGPEFLTYFQNEAQLEKSRLLSDRFSAERPKGSFSTLEIQRTEQGDSAMYLCASNAPSSYNEQFFGPGTRLTVL.

This clone is a singleton in its sample. The chain couples TRBV5-1 to TRBJ1-1; D gene ambiguous. Germline V gives CDR1 SGHRS, CDR2 YFSETQ. This CDR3 spans 15 amino acids. Trimming took 0 bases from V and 5 from J, leaving 14 bases between them. The CDR3 here is CASSLAPGEGTEAFF. For the CDR3, the DNA is TGCGCCAGCAGCTTGGCCCCCGGGGAGGGTACTGAAGCTTTCTTT.

The V gene is TRBV2, the J gene TRBJ1-4; 7 bases fit TRBD1. The V and J ends lost 6 bases and 8 bases, in that order; junction bases with no gene match: 9. The CDR3 totals 14 residues. Germline-derived CDR1 and CDR2 are SNHLY and FYNNEI. The DNA of the CDR3 is TGTGCCAGCAGCGAGGGGGCTCTGAGCGAAAAACTGTTTTTT. Residues: CASSEGALSEKLFF.

V gene TRBV27 combines with J gene TRBJ2-1, with D uncertain. Germline CDR1 and CDR2: MNHEY and SMNVEV (reference sequence). The ends were cut back, 7 bases at V and 2 bases at J, with 9 bases in the middle. This CDR3 spans 13 amino acids. CDR3 nucleotide sequence: TGTGCCAGCACCCCTCTGCCCTACAATGAGCAGTTCTTC. This gives the protein CASTPLPYNEQFF.

This chain connects TRBV9 to TRBJ2-3; a possible D gene is TRBD2 (5 bases). This CDR3 comprises 14 residues. Per the germline V gene, CDR1 is SGDLS and CDR2 is YYNGEE. V gave up 1 base and J gave up 3 bases, with 9 bases separating them. For the CDR3, the DNA is TGTGCCAGCAGCGTAACATCGGGGACAGATACGCAGTATTTT. Translating it yields CASSVTSGTDTQYF.

This clone was observed a handful of times. The genes are TRBV9 and TRBJ2-3; D is unresolved. CDR1 is SGDLS, CDR2 YYNGEE, per germline. The length of the CDR3 is 14 residues. Trimming took 4 bases from V and 2 from J, leaving 11 bases between them. This CDR3 reads CASSTPDVTDTQYF. The CDR3 DNA reads as TGTGCCAGCAGCACCCCGGACGTCACAGATACGCAGTATTTT.

This clone came up a few times. The chain joins TRBV9 to TRBJ2-2; D is unclear. Germline V CDR1 and CDR2: SGDLS, YYNGEE. The CDR3 covers 12 residues. V was pared by 4 bases and J by 4 bases, with 5 bases between. The CDR3 loop reads CASSRFTGELFF. The CDR3 nucleotides are TGTGCCAGCAGCCGATTCACCGGGGAGCTGTTTTTT.

The V call is TRBV27, the J call TRBJ1-2; no firm D call. This CDR3 is built from 15 residues. V was pared by 5 bases and J by 4 bases, with 17 bases between. Germline CDR1 is MNHEY and CDR2 is SMNVEV (reference sequence). The CDR3 loop reads CASSPAYTEGYGYTF. DNA of the CDR3: TGTGCCAGCAGTCCCGCATACACCGAAGGCTATGGCTACACCTTC.

The V gene is TRBV5-1, the J gene TRBJ2-2; D tentatively reads TRBD1 or TRBD2 (5 bases each). The CDR3 runs to 15 residues. Germline V gene lookup returns CDR1 SGHRS and CDR2 YFSETQ. Trimming stripped 4 bases from V and 3 bases from J, with 13 bases between. The CDR3 DNA sequence: TGCGCCAGCAGCAGGGACGGAAGGCACACCGGGGAGCTGTTTTTT. It specifies CASSRDGRHTGELFF. The complete variable domain, with remaining parts taken from reference TRBV5-1 and TRBJ2-2, reads KAGVTQTPRYLIKTRGQQVTLSCSPISGHRSVSWYQQTPGQGLQFLFEYFSETQRNKGNFPGRFSGRQFSNSRSEMNVSTLELGDSALYLCASSRDGRHTGELFFGEGSRLTVL.

CDR3 loop: CASSQDYGSGMAFF. The CDR3 nucleotides are TGTGCCAGCAGCCAAGATTATGGGTCAGGGATGGCTTTCTTT. The chain has TRBV4-2 and TRBJ1-1; D might be TRBD1 (5 bases). The ends were cut back, 0 bases at V and 11 bases at J, with 16 bases in the middle. CDR3 length: 14 amino acids. In germline, CDR1 is LGHNA, CDR2 YNFKEQ.

The chain employs TRBV7-2 and TRBJ2-7; TRBD2 matches at 14 bases. This CDR3 spans 19 amino acids. Germline V gene data show CDR1 as SGHTA and CDR2 as FQGNSA. With V trimmed by 6 bases and J by 0 bases, 13 bases remained unmatched. CDR3 loop: CASSFRTSGGTIYSYEQYF. The DNA of the CDR3 is TGTGCCAGCAGTTTCCGGACTAGCGGGGGGACAATATACTCCTACGAGCAGTACTTC.

The V gene is TRBV7-3, the J gene TRBJ1-2; D gene uncertain. Germline lookup yields CDR1 SGHTA and CDR2 FQGTGA. CDR3 length: 13 amino acids. V was pared by 5 bases and J by 8 bases, with 15 bases between. CDR3 amino acids: CASSDLRAEGYTF. For the CDR3, the DNA is TGTGCCAGCAGCGACTTAAGGGCGGAAGGCTACACCTTC.

The V call is TRBV4-1, the J call TRBJ2-3; TRBD1 is a possible D gene (6 bases). The CDR3 runs to 16 residues. V shed 1 base and J shed 1 base, with 12 bases lying between them. Germline V gene sequence: CDR1 MGHRA, CDR2 YSYEKL. This CDR3 reads CASSQGGHPGTDTQYF. For the CDR3, the DNA is TGCGCCAGCAGCCAAGGGGGACATCCAGGCACAGATACGCAGTATTTT.